This TCR beta chain was documented in a study of cytomegalovirus exposure and HLA in healthy donors. Both 60 Vbeta primers and 13 Jbeta primers went into the PCR. Sequencing used immunoSEQ multiplex PCR; TCRdb keeps in-frame clones, though not all of them. The sample records roughly 110,000 clones, around three quarters being singletons. The CDR3 extends over 14 amino acids. The V and J ends lost 1 base and 0 bases respectively, with 7 bases between them. Germline CDR1 and CDR2: SGHRS and YFSETQ. This receptor was taken from a male donor in good health and CMV-seronegative. The sequencing sample was made of PBMCs. The chain is built from TRBV5-1 and TRBJ1-2, with D possibly TRBD1 on 5 matching bases. CDR3 sequence reads: CASSLSGSNYGYTF. The CDR3 nucleotides are TGCGCCAGCAGCTTGTCAGGGTCTAACTATGGCTACACCTTC.